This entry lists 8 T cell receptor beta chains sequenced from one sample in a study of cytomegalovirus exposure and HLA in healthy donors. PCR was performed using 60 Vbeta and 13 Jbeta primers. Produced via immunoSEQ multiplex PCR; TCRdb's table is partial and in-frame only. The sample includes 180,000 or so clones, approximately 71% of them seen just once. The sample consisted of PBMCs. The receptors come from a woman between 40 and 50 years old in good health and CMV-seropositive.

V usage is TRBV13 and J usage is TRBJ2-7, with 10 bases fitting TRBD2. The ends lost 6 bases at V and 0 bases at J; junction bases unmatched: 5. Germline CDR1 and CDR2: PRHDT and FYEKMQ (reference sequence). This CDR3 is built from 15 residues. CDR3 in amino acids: CASSSGTSDSYEQYF. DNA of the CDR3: TGTGCCAGCAGTTCCGGGACTAGCGACTCCTACGAGCAGTACTTC.

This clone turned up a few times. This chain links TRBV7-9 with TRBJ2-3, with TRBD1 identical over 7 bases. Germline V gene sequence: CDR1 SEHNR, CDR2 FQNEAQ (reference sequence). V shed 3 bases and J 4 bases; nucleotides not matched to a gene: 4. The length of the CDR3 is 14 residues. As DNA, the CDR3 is TGTGCCAGCAGCTTCGTACAGGGGTCAGATACGCAGTATTTT. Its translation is CASSFVQGSDTQYF.

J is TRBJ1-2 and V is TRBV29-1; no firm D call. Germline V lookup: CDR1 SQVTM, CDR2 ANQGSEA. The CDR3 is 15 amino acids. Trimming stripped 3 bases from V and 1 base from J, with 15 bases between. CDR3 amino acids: CSVDSVAGSNYGYTF. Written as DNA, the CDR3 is TGCAGCGTTGACTCTGTAGCGGGGAGTAACTATGGCTACACCTTC.

This CDR3 reads CASSYQGTFGNTIYF. CDR3 sequence (DNA): TGTGCCAGCAGCTACCAGGGGACCTTCGGAAACACCATATATTTT. V usage is TRBV9 and J usage is TRBJ1-3; D is perhaps TRBD1 (6 bases). The CDR3 is 15 amino acids. Trimming cost V 4 bases and J 4 bases, with 15 bases left between them. Germline lookup yields CDR1 SGDLS and CDR2 YYNGEE.

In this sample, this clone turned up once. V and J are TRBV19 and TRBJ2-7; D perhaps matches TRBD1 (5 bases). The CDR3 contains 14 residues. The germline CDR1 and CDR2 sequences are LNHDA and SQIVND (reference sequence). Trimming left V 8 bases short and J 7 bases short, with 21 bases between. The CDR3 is CASSRFSGSSEQYF. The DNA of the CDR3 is TGTGCCAGTTCCCGGTTCTCAGGGTCCAGTGAGCAGTACTTC.

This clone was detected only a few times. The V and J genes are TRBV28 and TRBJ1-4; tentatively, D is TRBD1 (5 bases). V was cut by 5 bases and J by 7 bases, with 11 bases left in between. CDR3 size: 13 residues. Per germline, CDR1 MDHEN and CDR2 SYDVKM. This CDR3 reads CASSPGGSEKLFF. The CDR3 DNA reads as TGTGCCAGCAGTCCCGGGGGTAGTGAAAAACTGTTTTTT. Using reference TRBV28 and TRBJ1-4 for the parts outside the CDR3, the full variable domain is DVKVTQSSRYLVKRTGEKVFLECVQDMDHENMFWYRQDPGLGLRLIYFSYDVKMKEKGDIPEGYSVSREKKERFSLILESASTNQTSMYLCASSPGGSEKLFFGSGTQLSVL.

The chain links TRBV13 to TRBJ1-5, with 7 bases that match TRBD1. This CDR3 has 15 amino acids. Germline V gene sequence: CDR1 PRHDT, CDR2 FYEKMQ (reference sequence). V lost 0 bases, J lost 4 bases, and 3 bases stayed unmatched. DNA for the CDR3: TGTGCCAGCAGCTTAGGCGGGACAGTTAATCAGCCCCAGCATTTT. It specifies CASSLGGTVNQPQHF.

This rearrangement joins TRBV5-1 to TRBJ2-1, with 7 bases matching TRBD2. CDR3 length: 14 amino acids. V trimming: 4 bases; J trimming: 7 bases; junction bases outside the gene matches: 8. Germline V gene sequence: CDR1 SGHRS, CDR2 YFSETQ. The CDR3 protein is CASSPRTSKNEQFF. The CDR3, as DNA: TGCGCCAGCAGCCCCCGGACTAGTAAAAATGAGCAGTTCTTC.